This T cell receptor beta chain was observed in a study of cytomegalovirus exposure and HLA in healthy donors. Findings of the study overall: A cluster of highly shared sequence variants was likely a sequencing artifact.

Only a few counts were recorded for this clone. Its antigen remains unidentified. The germline V gene encodes CDR1 MNHNS and CDR2 SASEGT. The CDR3 has 15 residues. With 2 bases clipped from V and 1 base from J, the junction kept 4 bases outside the gene matches. Vbeta (60) and Jbeta (13) primers were used in the PCR. Profiling relied on immunoSEQ multiplex PCR, and the TCRdb table lists in-frame clones only, not all of them. The sample contains around 150,000 clones, around 77% of which appear only once. The receptor's source is a man aged 25 to 45 in good health and CMV-seronegative. What was sequenced was PBMCs. This chain links TRBV6-1 with TRBJ2-5, with 7 nucleotides matching TRBD2. The chain's CDR3 is CASSEIGGSQETQYF. The CDR3 nucleotides are TGTGCCAGCAGTGAAATCGGCGGGAGCCAAGAGACCCAGTACTTC.